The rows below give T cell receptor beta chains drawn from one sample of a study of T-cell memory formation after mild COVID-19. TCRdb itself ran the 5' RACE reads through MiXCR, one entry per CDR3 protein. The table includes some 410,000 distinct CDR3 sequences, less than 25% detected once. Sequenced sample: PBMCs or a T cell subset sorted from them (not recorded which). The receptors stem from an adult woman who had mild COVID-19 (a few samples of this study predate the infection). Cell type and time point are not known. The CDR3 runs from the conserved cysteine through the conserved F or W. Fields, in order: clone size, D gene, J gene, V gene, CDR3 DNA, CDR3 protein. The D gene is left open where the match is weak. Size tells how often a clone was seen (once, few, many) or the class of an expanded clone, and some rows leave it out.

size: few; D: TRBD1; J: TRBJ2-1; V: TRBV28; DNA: TGTGCCAGCAGTTTGACGGGACAGGGGCGGGCAAATGAGCAGTTCTTC; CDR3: CASSLTGQGRANEQFF
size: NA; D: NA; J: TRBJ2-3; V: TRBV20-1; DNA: TGCAGCGCTCGTTCAGATACGCAGTATTTT; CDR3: CSARSDTQYF
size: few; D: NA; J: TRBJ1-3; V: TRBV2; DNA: TGTGCCAGCAGTGGGCTCCGCTCTGGAAACACCATATATTTT; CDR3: CASSGLRSGNTIYF
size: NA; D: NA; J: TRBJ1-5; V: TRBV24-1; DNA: TGTGCCACCAGTGATCACAGGAATCAGCCCCAGCATTTT; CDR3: CATSDHRNQPQHF
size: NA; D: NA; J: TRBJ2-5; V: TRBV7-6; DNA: TGTGCCAGCAGCTTATCCCCCGGGAACAAAGAGACCCAGTACTTC; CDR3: CASSLSPGNKETQYF
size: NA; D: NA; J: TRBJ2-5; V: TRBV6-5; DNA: TGTGCCAGCAAATCACAAGGGACCCAGTACTTC; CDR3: CASKSQGTQYF
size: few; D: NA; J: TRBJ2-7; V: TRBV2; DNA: TGTGCCAGCCGGAACAATTACGAGCAGTACTTC; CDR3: CASRNNYEQYF
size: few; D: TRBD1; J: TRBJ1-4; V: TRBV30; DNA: TGTGCCTGGACAGGACAGGGAAAACGGCTAGCAACTAATGAAAAACTGTTTTTT; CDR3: CAWTGQGKRLATNEKLFF
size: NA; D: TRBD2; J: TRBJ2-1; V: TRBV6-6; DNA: TGTGCCAGCAGTTACCCGACTAGCGGAATGTACAATGAGCAGTTCTTC; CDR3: CASSYPTSGMYNEQFF
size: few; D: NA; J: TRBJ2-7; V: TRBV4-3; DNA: TGCGCCAGCAGCCAAGATTGGCAGGGACTCTACGAGCAGTACTTC; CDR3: CASSQDWQGLYEQYF
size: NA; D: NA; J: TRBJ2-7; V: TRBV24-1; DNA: TGTGCCACCAGTGATCCCGGCCGGGGTCCTCCTTTGGGGCAGTACTTC; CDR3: CATSDPGRGPPLGQYF
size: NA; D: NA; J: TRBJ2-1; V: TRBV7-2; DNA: TGTGCCAGCAGCCGCCTAGTAAAAGCCTTCTCCTACAATGAGCAGTTCTTC; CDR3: CASSRLVKAFSYNEQFF
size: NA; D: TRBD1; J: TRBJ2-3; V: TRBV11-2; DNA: TGTGCCAGCAGCTTACGGGACAGGGGCACAGATACGCAGTATTTT; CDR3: CASSLRDRGTDTQYF
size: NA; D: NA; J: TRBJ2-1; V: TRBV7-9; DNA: TGTGCCAGCAGCTTACCGACCTTCAATGAGCAGTTCTTC; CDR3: CASSLPTFNEQFF
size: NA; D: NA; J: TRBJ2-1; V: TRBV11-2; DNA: TGTGCCAGCAGCTTAGAGGGGCGATTCTACAATGAGCAGTTCTTC; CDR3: CASSLEGRFYNEQFF
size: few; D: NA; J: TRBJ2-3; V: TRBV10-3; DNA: TGTGCCATCAGTGAATCAGCTACGACAGATACGCAGTATTTT; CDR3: CAISESATTDTQYF
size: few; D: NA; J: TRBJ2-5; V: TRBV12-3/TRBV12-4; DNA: TGTGCCAGCACCCAGCTGGGGACCCAGTACTTC; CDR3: CASTQLGTQYF
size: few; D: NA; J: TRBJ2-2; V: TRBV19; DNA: TGTGCCAGTACTTATTCAGACATAGCGAACACCGGGGAGCTGTTTTTT; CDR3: CASTYSDIANTGELFF
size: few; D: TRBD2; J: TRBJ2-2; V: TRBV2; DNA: TGTGCCATCAAAGGGAGGGTTGGCACCGGGGAGCTGTTTTTT; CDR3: CAIKGRVGTGELFF
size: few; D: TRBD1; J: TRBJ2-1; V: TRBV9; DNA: TGTGCCAGCAGCTCACGGGGCAGGGGGAGCTCCTACAATGAGCAGTTCTTC; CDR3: CASSSRGRGSSYNEQFF
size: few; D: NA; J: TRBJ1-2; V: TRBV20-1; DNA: TGCAGTGCTAGTGGACAGAACCAAAACTATGGCTACACCTTC; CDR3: CSASGQNQNYGYTF
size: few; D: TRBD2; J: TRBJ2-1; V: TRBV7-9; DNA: TGTGCCAGCAGCCCTCCAGCGGGGGTTTCCTACAATGAGCAGTTCTTC; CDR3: CASSPPAGVSYNEQFF
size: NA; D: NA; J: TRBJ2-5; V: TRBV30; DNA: TGTGCCTGGAGCGGGTACCTCCAAGAGACCCAGTACTTC; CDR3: CAWSGYLQETQYF
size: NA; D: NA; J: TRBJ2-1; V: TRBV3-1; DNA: TGTGCCAGCAGCCCCCACGCGGGCAATGAGCAGTTCTTC; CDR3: CASSPHAGNEQFF
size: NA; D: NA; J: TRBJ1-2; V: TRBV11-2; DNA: TGTGCCAGCAGCTTAGCGGGGTTCCGGGAGAATGGCTACACCTTC; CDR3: CASSLAGFRENGYTF
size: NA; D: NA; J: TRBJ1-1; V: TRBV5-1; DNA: TGCGCCAGCAGCTCTGTATGGGGTAAGAACACTGAAGCTTTCTTT; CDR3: CASSSVWGKNTEAFF
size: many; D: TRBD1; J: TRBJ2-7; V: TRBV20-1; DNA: TGCAGTGCCACGGACAGGGAACCCTACGAGCAGTACTTC; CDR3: CSATDREPYEQYF
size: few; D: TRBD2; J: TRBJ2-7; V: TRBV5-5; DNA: TGTGCCAGCAGCCCTGGACTAGCCCGTTACGAGCAGTACTTC; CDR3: CASSPGLARYEQYF
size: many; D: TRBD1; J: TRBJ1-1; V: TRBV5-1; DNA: TGCGCCAGCAGCGACGGACAGGGGGAATGGTCTGAAGCTTTCTTT; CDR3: CASSDGQGEWSEAFF
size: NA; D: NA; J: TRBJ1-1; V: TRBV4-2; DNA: TGTGCCAGCAGCCAAGATAGAACAGTTGAAGCTTTCTTT; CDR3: CASSQDRTVEAFF
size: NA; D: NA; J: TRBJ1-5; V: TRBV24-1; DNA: TGTGCCACCAGCGCAGGGGTTAGCAATCAGCCCCAGCATTTT; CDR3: CATSAGVSNQPQHF
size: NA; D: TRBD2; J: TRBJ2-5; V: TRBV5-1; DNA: TGCGCCAGCAGCCCGGCTAGCGGGGTTGAGGAGACCCAGTACTTC; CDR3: CASSPASGVEETQYF
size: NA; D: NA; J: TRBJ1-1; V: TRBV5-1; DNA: TGCGCCAGCACCCCAACAGGGAGCACTGAAGCTTTCTTT; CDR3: CASTPTGSTEAFF
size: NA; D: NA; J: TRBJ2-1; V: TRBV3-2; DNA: TGTGCCAGCACTTTTGGGGGAGGGCATGAGCAGTTCTTC; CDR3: CASTFGGGHEQFF
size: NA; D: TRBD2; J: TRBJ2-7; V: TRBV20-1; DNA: TGCAGTGCTAGGGACCTAGCGGGTACCTACGAGCAGTACTTC; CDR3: CSARDLAGTYEQYF
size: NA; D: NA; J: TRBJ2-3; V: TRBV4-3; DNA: TGCGCCAGCAGCCAAGATCCAGCCCCGACAGATACGCAGTATTTT; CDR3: CASSQDPAPTDTQYF
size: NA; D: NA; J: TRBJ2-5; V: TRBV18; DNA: TGTGCCAGCTCACCAGGGAACAAAGAGACCCAGTACTTC; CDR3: CASSPGNKETQYF
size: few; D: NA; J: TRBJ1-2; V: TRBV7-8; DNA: TGTGCCAGTTCCGTAGGTGCTGGCTTCTTCTATGGCTACACCTTC; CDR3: CASSVGAGFFYGYTF
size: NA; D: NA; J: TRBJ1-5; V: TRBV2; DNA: TGTGCCAGCAGTGAGGCAGGGCGACATCAGCCCCAGCATTTT; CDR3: CASSEAGRHQPQHF
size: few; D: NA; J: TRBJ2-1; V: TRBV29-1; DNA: TGCAGCGTTGAGGGGGGGGGGCCCCCTTACAATGAGCAGTTCTTC; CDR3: CSVEGGGPPYNEQFF
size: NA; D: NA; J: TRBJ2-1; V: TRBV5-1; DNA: TGCGCCAGCAGCTTAAGGGACCCTGAGCAGTTCTTC; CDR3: CASSLRDPEQFF
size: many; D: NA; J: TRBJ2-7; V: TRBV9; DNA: TGTGCCAGCAGCGTAGGGACTACCAACTACGAGCAGTACTTC; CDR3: CASSVGTTNYEQYF
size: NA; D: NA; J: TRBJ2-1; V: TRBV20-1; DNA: TGCAGTGCTAGAGTGCTGGGGGAAAATGAGCAGTTCTTC; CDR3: CSARVLGENEQFF